The T cell receptor beta chain described here comes from a study of cytomegalovirus exposure and HLA in healthy donors. Whole-study context: Most genotyped donors, about four fifths of 350 to 500, had Caucasian-associated genetic ancestry.

The PCR made use of 60 Vbeta and 13 Jbeta primers. Measured with immunoSEQ multiplex PCR; TCRdb has only the in-frame clones, and not every one. Of about 170,000 clones listed, roughly 80% are singletons. Overall study findings and caveats: Available immune exposure information was restricted to CMV serostatus only. V- and J-gene trimming in TCR beta was tied to a missense DCLRE1C variant by an analysis performed later. Highly shared variants forming one cluster were likely a sequencing artifact.

The V and J ends lost 6 bases and 6 bases respectively, with 14 bases between them. The CDR3 spans 14 residues. The germline V gene has CDR1 MNHNS and CDR2 SASEGT. With regard to this clone: Its antigen is unknown.

The sequenced material came from PBMCs. The J gene is TRBJ2-2, the V gene TRBV6-1; TRBD1 is a possible D gene (5 bases). This TCR was recovered from a woman younger than 35 in good health and CMV-seronegative. The CDR3 is CASRFQGEAGELFF. CDR3 nucleotide sequence: TGTGCCAGCAGATTCCAGGGCGAGGCCGGGGAGCTGTTTTTT.